This section outlines one T cell receptor beta chain sequence together with its context. No antigen is known for it. Additional DNA sequences in this sample encode the identical CDR3. The data derive from a study of Ad26.COV2.S vaccination and SARS-CoV-2 variants. Turning to the study itself: The Ad26.COV2.S arm of the COV1001 trial was where the donor was placed. Intramuscular Ad26.COV2.S doses were given once or twice, 56 days apart.

Sequencing used immunoSEQ multiplex PCR; TCRdb keeps in-frame clones, though not all of them. The sample holds about 440,000 clones, roughly nine tenths seen once. General study results and limits: Among vaccine recipients, spike-specific TCR breadth exceeded that of placebo recipients.

Described treatment: roughly 20 received Ad26.COV2.S at low or high dose, single or two shots; 5 received placebo; per-sample allocation not given. Sampling occurred on day 63 after the first vaccine or placebo injection. The TCR comes from a person between 18 and 65 years old who received the Ad26.COV2.S COVID-19 vaccine or a placebo. The source was peripheral blood, collected in a trial of Ad26.COV2.S vaccine versus placebo.

The CDR3 reads CASSIRASSYEQYF. The CDR3 DNA reads as TGTGCCAGTAGTATTAGGGCCAGTTCCTACGAGCAGTACTTC. The genes are TRBV19 and TRBJ2-7; D gene ambiguous. The V gene's germline CDR1 is LNHDA and CDR2 SQIVND (reference sequence). This CDR3 contains 14 residues. V was clipped by 3 bases and J by 1 base, with 10 bases between them.